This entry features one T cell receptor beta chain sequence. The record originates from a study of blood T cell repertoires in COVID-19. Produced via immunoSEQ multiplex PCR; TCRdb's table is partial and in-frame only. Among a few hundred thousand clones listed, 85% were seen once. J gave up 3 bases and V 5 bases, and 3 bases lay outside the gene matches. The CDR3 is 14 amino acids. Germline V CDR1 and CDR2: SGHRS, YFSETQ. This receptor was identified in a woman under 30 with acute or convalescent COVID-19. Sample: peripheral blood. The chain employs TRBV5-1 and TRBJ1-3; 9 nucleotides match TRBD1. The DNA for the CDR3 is TGCGCCAGCAGTTGGGACAGGGATGGAAACACCATATATTTT. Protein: CASSWDRDGNTIYF. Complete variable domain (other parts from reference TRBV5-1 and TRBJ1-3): KAGVTQTPRYLIKTRGQQVTLSCSPISGHRSVSWYQQTPGQGLQFLFEYFSETQRNKGNFPGRFSGRQFSNSRSEMNVSTLELGDSALYLCASSWDRDGNTIYFGEGSWLTVV.